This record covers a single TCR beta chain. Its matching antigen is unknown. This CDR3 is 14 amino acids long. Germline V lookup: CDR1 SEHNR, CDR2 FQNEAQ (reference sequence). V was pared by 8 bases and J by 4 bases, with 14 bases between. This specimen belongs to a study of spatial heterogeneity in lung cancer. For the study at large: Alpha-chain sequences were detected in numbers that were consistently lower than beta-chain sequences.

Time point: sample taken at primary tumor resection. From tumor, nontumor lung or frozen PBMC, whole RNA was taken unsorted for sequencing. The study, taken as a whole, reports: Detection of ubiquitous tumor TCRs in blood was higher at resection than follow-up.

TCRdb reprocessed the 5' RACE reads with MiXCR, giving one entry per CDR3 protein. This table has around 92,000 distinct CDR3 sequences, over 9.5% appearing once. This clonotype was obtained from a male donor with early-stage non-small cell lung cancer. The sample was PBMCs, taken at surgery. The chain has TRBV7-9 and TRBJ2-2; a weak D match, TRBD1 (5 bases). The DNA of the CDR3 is TGTGCCAGCCGGGCAGGGTTGGTCACCGGGGAGCTGTTTTTT. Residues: CASRAGLVTGELFF.